These 14 T cell receptor beta chains came from one sample sequenced in a study of shared clonotypes between healthy human individuals (dated by TCRdb to the early 2020s). For the CD8 naive samples, CD45RO-negative cells were positively selected for CCR7, yielding a CD45RA+CCR7+ population from which TemRA cells were excluded. Library creation used the immunoSEQ multiplex PCR assay. TCRdb's version of the immuneACCESS table is confined to in-frame rearrangements and falls short of the full clone set. An unresolved V gene accounts for under half of the shortfall where checked; the remainder is of unknown origin. This sample lists over 2 million clones; about 95% were detected once. The leading ten clones occupy approximately 1.2% of the sample. Sequencing was carried out using naive CD8+ T cells sorted from blood. The sample's cell subset or site label, in plain terms: CD45RA+CCR7+. All receptors come from a man aged 18 to 29 in good health.

This clone showed up just a few times. This CDR3 is also generated by other DNA sequences in the sample. The gene calls are TRBV7-9 and TRBJ2-7; the D gene is possibly TRBD2 (6 bases). Trimming left V 1 base short and J 3 bases short, with 10 bases between. Germline V gives CDR1 SEHNR, CDR2 FQNEAQ (reference sequence). The CDR3 totals 14 residues. In nucleotides, the CDR3 is TGTGCCAGCAGCTTAGTGGGTAGCGGCTACGAGCAGTACTTC. Its translation: CASSLVGSGYEQYF.

This chain joins TRBV25-1 and TRBJ1-3, with D unclear. V was trimmed by 3 bases and J by 0 bases, leaving 9 bases between them. The CDR3 has 15 amino acids. Germline V gene sequence: CDR1 MGHDK, CDR2 SYGVNS. The CDR3 sequence is CASSDEGGSGNTIYF. The CDR3 DNA follows: TGTGCCAGCAGTGACGAGGGCGGCTCTGGAAACACCATATATTTT.

The chain links TRBV29-1 to TRBJ2-7; D gene uncertain. Trimming pared 2 bases from V and 5 bases from J, leaving 10 bases between. CDR3 size: 12 residues. The germline gives CDR1 SQVTM, CDR2 ANQGSEA. The CDR3 region is CSVERSANEQYF. CDR3 in DNA: TGCAGCGTTGAAAGGTCAGCCAACGAGCAGTACTTC.

CDR3 residues: CASSYRGASQETQYF. CDR3 in DNA: TGCGCCAGCAGCTATCGGGGGGCCTCCCAAGAGACCCAGTACTTC. The V gene is TRBV4-1, the J gene TRBJ2-5; the D gene is possibly TRBD2 (7 bases). CDR1 and CDR2 from the germline V gene are MGHRA and YSYEKL. This CDR3 is built from 15 residues. V gave up 5 bases and J gave up 1 base, with 14 bases separating them.

The chain joins TRBV14 to TRBJ1-2, with 10 positions matching TRBD1. V was pared by 0 bases and J by 4 bases, with 8 bases of the junction left unmatched. The CDR3 extends over 17 amino acids. In germline, CDR1 is SGHDN, CDR2 FVKESK. CDR3 DNA sequence: TGTGCCAGCAGCCAAGATCCCAGGGACAGGGGAGCCTATGGCTACACCTTC. Its protein is CASSQDPRDRGAYGYTF.

The V call is TRBV6-5, the J call TRBJ1-3; D gene uncertain. The CDR3 sequence is 14 residues long. Germline CDR1 and CDR2: MNHEY and SVGAGI. The ends were cut back, 4 bases at V and 1 base at J, with 8 bases in the middle. The CDR3 sequence: CASSLLSSGNTIYF. In DNA form, the CDR3 reads TGTGCCAGCAGTTTGCTTAGTTCTGGAAACACCATATATTTT.

V usage is TRBV28 and J usage is TRBJ2-7, with 8 bases that match TRBD1. From germline, CDR1 is MDHEN and CDR2 SYDVKM. With V trimmed by 3 bases and J by 2 bases, 3 bases remained unmatched. The CDR3 extends over 14 amino acids. CDR3 DNA sequence: TGTGCCAGCAGTTTGACAGGGGAGGCCTACGAGCAGTACTTC. Translated: CASSLTGEAYEQYF.

About this clone itself: Within the sample, other DNA sequences also encode this same CDR3. The rearrangement uses TRBV6-1 and TRBJ2-7; D remains unclear. CDR3 length equals 12 residues. The germline V gene has CDR1 MNHNS and CDR2 SASEGT. V was trimmed by 2 bases and J by 2 bases, leaving 4 bases between them. CDR3 DNA: TGTGCCAGCAGTGAAACCGCCTACGAGCAGTACTTC. Encoded protein: CASSETAYEQYF.

The chain carries TRBV27 and TRBJ1-1, with no clear D. Germline-derived CDR1 and CDR2 are MNHEY and SMNVEV (reference sequence). The CDR3 totals 15 residues. V was shortened by 4 bases and J by 2 bases, with 14 bases between the two germline ends. The chain's CDR3 is CASSSIQGINTEAFF. The DNA of the CDR3 is TGTGCCAGCAGTTCCATCCAAGGGATTAACACTGAAGCTTTCTTT.

V usage is TRBV6-1 and J usage is TRBJ2-5, with D perhaps TRBD2 (6 bases). Germline CDR1 reads MNHNS; CDR2 reads SASEGT. The CDR3 has 13 residues. V shed 8 bases and J shed 2 bases, with 12 bases lying between them. The CDR3 DNA reads TGTGCCAGCGGGAGCGGGCTACAAGAGACCCAGTACTTC. Residues: CASGSGLQETQYF.

Points on this clone: Distinct nucleotide sequences in the sample also encode this CDR3. This rearrangement joins TRBV27 to TRBJ2-5; 11 positions agree with TRBD2. V shed 5 bases, J shed 4 bases, and the junction held 3 bases outside the gene matches. The CDR3 extends over 14 amino acids. The germline V gene has CDR1 MNHEY and CDR2 SMNVEV (reference sequence). CDR3 region: CASSPGTSGETQYF. Here the CDR3 DNA reads TGTGCCAGCAGTCCCGGGACTAGCGGAGAGACCCAGTACTTC.

The J gene is TRBJ2-7, the V gene TRBV7-2; 7 nucleotides line up with TRBD2. V was pared by 1 base and J by 1 base, with 4 bases of the junction left unmatched. This CDR3 has 15 amino acids. The germline gives CDR1 SGHTA, CDR2 FQGNSA. DNA of the CDR3: TGTGCCAGCAGCTTAGTCCCTAGCGGATCCTACGAGCAGTACTTC. It is translated as CASSLVPSGSYEQYF.

This chain links TRBV29-1 with TRBJ2-2; tentatively, D is TRBD2 (5 bases). V dropped 0 bases and J dropped 5 bases, with 13 bases sitting between them. CDR1 is SQVTM, CDR2 ANQGSEA, per germline. The CDR3 is made up of 15 amino acids. The CDR3 sequence is CSVEETGKVTGELFF. CDR3 nucleotides: TGCAGCGTTGAAGAGACGGGGAAGGTAACCGGGGAGCTGTTTTTT.

This chain connects TRBV9 to TRBJ2-7; 10 positions match TRBD1. J was trimmed by 4 bases and V by 3 bases; bases with no gene match: 7. The CDR3 extends over 15 amino acids. Germline V gene data show CDR1 as SGDLS and CDR2 as YYNGEE. CDR3 loop: CASSGGTGEEYEQYF. The CDR3 bases are TGTGCCAGCAGCGGAGGGACAGGGGAGGAATACGAGCAGTACTTC.